The clone carrying this TCR beta chain was seen more than once but under ten times. Under the authors' procedure: How many nucleated cells were present was estimated from reference gene primer amplification. Some clones are missing from TCRdb's copy, which holds only in-frame ones; the method was immunoSEQ multiplex PCR. V, J and clone size are those of that table, while D and trimming were read from the DNA. Of 120,000 to 150,000 clones detected, roughly 85% appear once; the ten largest clones hold approximately 3.6%. This sample stems from a study of blood T cell repertoires in COVID-19. As for the study in general: Samples representing acute and convalescent COVID-19 were sourced from the United States, Italy and Spain. PBMCs, B-cell-depleted T cells, or T cells were the source of the cDNA or gDNA that made up the material.

The CDR3 totals 15 residues. Germline CDR1 and CDR2: SGHTA and FQGNSA. Trimming removed 1 base at V and 4 bases at J, with 10 bases between. Specimen: peripheral blood. The sequence derives from a man aged 55 to 70 with acute or convalescent COVID-19. This chain connects TRBV7-2 to TRBJ1-4; TRBD1 is a possible D gene (5 bases). The CDR3 sequence is CASSLGGQDNEKLFF. CDR3 bases: TGTGCCAGCAGCTTAGGCGGACAAGATAATGAAAAACTGTTTTTT.